The table lists the clone carrying this T cell receptor (beta chain) with many counts. The target antigen is unknown. This specimen comes from a study of prognosis after radiotherapy for stage I lung cancer. Study in general: The patients comprised about 12 men and more than 5 women, spanning ages roughly 53 to 84 and having a median of 74.5 years.

The genomic DNA TCR beta CDR3 region underwent two rounds of multiplex PCR. Each TRBV and TRBJ gene had its own primer in the first PCR round. MiXCR, applied by TCRdb to the multiplex PCR reads, yields one record per CDR3 protein. Here the sample spans nearly 35,000 distinct CDR3 sequences, approximately 32% being singletons. Notes on the study in general: Patients developing distant metastases showed lower Shannon entropy after stereotactic body radiation therapy.

A volume of about 6 milliliters of peripheral blood was collected by draw at each of two time points. Germline V gives CDR1 LNHDA, CDR2 SQIVND (reference sequence). The length of the CDR3 is 11 residues. V was trimmed by 5 bases and J by 2 bases, leaving 3 bases between them. The receptor was derived from a donor at least 50 years old with non-small cell lung cancer. V usage is TRBV19 and J usage is TRBJ2-5, with D unresolved. Sequenced material: PBMCs, taken before or after stereotactic body radiation therapy (not recorded which). The CDR3 reads CASSAQETQYF. DNA for the CDR3: TGTGCCAGTAGTGCACAAGAGACCCAGTACTTC.